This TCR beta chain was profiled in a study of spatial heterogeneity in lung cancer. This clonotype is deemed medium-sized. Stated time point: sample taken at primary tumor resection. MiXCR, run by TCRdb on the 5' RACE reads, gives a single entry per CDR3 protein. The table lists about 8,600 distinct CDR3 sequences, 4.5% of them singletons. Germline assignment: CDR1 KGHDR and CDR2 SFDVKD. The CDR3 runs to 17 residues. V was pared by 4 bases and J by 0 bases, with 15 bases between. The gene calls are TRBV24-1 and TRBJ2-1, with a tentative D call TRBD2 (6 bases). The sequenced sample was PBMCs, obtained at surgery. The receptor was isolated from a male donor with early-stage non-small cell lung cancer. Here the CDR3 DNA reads TGTGCCACCAGTGACTCGGGGCGGGGAAGCTCCTACAATGAGCAGTTCTTC. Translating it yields CATSDSGRGSSYNEQFF.